The next 18 T cell receptor beta chains were all read from a single sample in a study of regulatory T cells in long-lasting Graves disease. Noted time point: newly diagnosed GD, antithyroid drugs for less than 3 months. The TCR library was made from RNA extracted from PBMCs. Both iRepertoire HTBI primers and Arm-PCR of CDR3 regions were used to build the TCR beta libraries. TCRdb fed the multiplex PCR reads into MiXCR, producing one record per CDR3 protein. The sample records about 450,000 distinct CDR3 sequences, roughly 17% being singletons. The same data also contributed to another study, on T cells in Graves' hyperthyroidism and ophthalmopathy.

This specimen was peripheral blood mononuclear cells (PBMCs), taken at new diagnosis, from a patient treated with antithyroid drugs. The receptors originated from a woman aged 25 to 39 with Graves disease.

This rearrangement joins TRBV6-2 or TRBV6-3 to TRBJ1-1, with D perhaps matching TRBD1 (5 bases). The germline gives CDR1 MNHEY, CDR2 SVGEGT. The CDR3 is 12 amino acids. With 0 bases removed from V and 8 bases from J, the gap between germline ends came to 7 bases. The CDR3 DNA reads TGTGCCAGCAGTTACTCGGGACTCGAAGCTTTCTTT. This encodes CASSYSGLEAFF.

As regards this clonotype: A junction end diverges from the germline sequence, so it may reflect a read error. The gene calls are TRBV20-1 and TRBJ2-2; D may be TRBD1 or TRBD2 (5 bases each). From germline, CDR1 is DFQATT and CDR2 SNEGSKA (reference sequence). This CDR3 is 13 amino acids long. The CDR3: CSARPTGTESEIF. The CDR3, as DNA: TGCAGTGCTAGACCCACCGGGACGGAGTCCGAAATTTTT.

The DNA of the CDR3 is TGCAGCGTTGCTCCCGATGGCTACACCTTC. Translated, it gives CSVAPDGYTF. V usage is TRBV29-1 and J usage is TRBJ1-2; no clear D gene. V lost 4 bases, J lost 6 bases, and 6 bases lay in between. Germline V CDR1 and CDR2: SQVTM, ANQGSEA. This CDR3 region has 10 residues.

This clonotype was detected many times. The rearrangement joins TRBV2 to TRBJ2-4; 7 nucleotides agree with TRBD2. Germline-derived CDR1 and CDR2 are SNHLY and FYNNEI. Trimming at V came to 6 bases and at J to 6 bases, leaving 8 bases not matched to a gene. This CDR3 comprises 14 residues. CDR3 sequence reads: CASRDERDTNIQYF. DNA of the CDR3: TGTGCCAGCAGAGACGAGCGGGATACAAACATTCAGTACTTC.

The chain combines TRBV20-1 with TRBJ1-5; D remains unclear. CDR3 length: 13 residues. Trimming left V 2 bases short and J 3 bases short, with 8 bases between. From germline, CDR1 is DFQATT and CDR2 SNEGSKA (reference sequence). The CDR3 is CSARKANNQPQHF. The DNA for the CDR3 is TGCAGTGCTAGAAAAGCGAACAATCAGCCCCAGCATTTT.

At least ten counts were recorded for this clonotype. The gene calls are TRBV11-2 and TRBJ1-1; a weak D match, TRBD1 (6 bases). With 2 bases removed from V and 4 bases from J, the gap between germline ends came to 11 bases. The CDR3 covers 14 residues. The germline gives CDR1 SGHAT, CDR2 FQNNGV. As DNA, the CDR3 is TGTGCCAGCAGCTTACCAGGGGTGCGCACTGAAGCTTTCTTT. Its protein is CASSLPGVRTEAFF. Full variable domain (remainder filled in from reference TRBV11-2 and TRBJ1-1): EAGVAQSPRYKIIEKRQSVAFWCNPISGHATLYWYQQILGQGPKLLIQFQNNGVVDDSQLPKDRFSAERLKGVDSTLKIQPAKLEDSAVYLCASSLPGVRTEAFFGQGTRLTVV.

There are many counts of this clonotype. This chain links TRBV20-1 with TRBJ1-1, with D uncertain. The CDR3 extends over 14 amino acids. The germline gives CDR1 DFQATT, CDR2 SNEGSKA (reference sequence). Trimming removed 2 bases at V and 6 bases at J, with 16 bases between. CDR3: CSARRASRGPEAFF. The CDR3 nucleotides are TGCAGTGCTAGAAGGGCCTCTCGAGGGCCTGAAGCTTTCTTT.

This clonotype was seen a handful of times. The CDR3 end shows no conserved phenylalanine or tryptophan, and so a read error is likely. The CDR3 region has the DNA TGTGCCAGCAGTTTTCGAGGAGAAAAACTGTTTCTT. It encodes CASSFRGEKLFL. The chain carries TRBV28 and TRBJ1-4; D gene uncertain. The CDR3 loop spans 12 amino acids. CDR1 is MDHEN and CDR2 is SYDVKM in the germline V gene. The V gene lost 3 bases and the J gene lost 8 bases, with 7 bases spanning the gap.

This clonotype was counted at least ten times. Mismatch with germline at one junction end may stem from a read error. The chain is built from TRBV5-1 and TRBJ1-1; no clear D. The V gene's germline CDR1 is SGHRS and CDR2 YFSETQ. The CDR3 consists of 13 residues. DNA for the CDR3: TGTGCCAGCAGCGAGACCGCGAACACTGAAGCTTTCTTT. Protein: CASSETANTEAFF.

The chain links TRBV6-1 to TRBJ1-5, with D possibly matching TRBD1 (6 bases). V shed 4 bases and J shed 7 bases, with 14 bases lying between them. CDR3 size: 14 residues. Germline CDR1 is MNHNS and CDR2 is SASEGT. The CDR3 sequence: CASSVSGAGQPQHF. In nucleotides, the CDR3 is TGTGCCAGCAGTGTTTCGGGGGCGGGACAGCCCCAGCATTTT.

This clonotype has ten or more counts. V is TRBV2 and J is TRBJ1-1; D not resolved. CDR1 and CDR2 (germline): SNHLY, FYNNEI. V was pared by 6 bases and J by 6 bases, with 26 bases between. The CDR3 runs 17 residues. CDR3 sequence reads: CASRSSIPGLEKAEAFF. The CDR3 DNA reads TGTGCCAGCAGGAGTTCCATTCCAGGACTGGAGAAGGCTGAAGCTTTCTTT.

In its sample, this clonotype was seen a few times. Being one base from a much bigger clone, this may be a read error. This chain joins TRBV30 and TRBJ1-5; tentative D call: TRBD1 (5 bases). The CDR3 is 13 residues long. Germline V gene lookup returns CDR1 GTSNPN and CDR2 SVGIG (reference sequence). CDR3 sequence reads: CAWGTDSNQPRHF. In DNA, the CDR3 is TGTGCCTGGGGGACGGATAGCAATCAGCCCCGGCATTTT.

V usage is TRBV28 and J usage is TRBJ1-6; unclear D gene. CDR3 size: 13 residues. The germline V gene encodes CDR1 MDHEN and CDR2 SYDVKM. V was cut by 2 bases and J by 7 bases, with 6 bases left in between. The CDR3 region has the DNA TGTGCCAGCAGTTTACCCCAAAATTCACCCCTCCACTTT. This translates into CASSLPQNSPLHF. The full variable domain, its missing parts supplied by reference TRBV28 and TRBJ1-6, is DVKVTQSSRYLVKRTGEKVFLECVQDMDHENMFWYRQDPGLGLRLIYFSYDVKMKEKGDIPEGYSVSREKKERFSLILESASTNQTSMYLCASSLPQNSPLHFGNGTRLTVT.

At least ten counts were recorded for this clonotype. CDR3 coding DNA: TGTGCCACCAGTGATGCACTCCTGGACTCCACAGATACGCAGTATTTT. This gives the protein CATSDALLDSTDTQYF. This chain joins TRBV24-1 and TRBJ2-3, with D tentatively TRBD2 (5 bases). CDR1 is KGHDR, CDR2 SFDVKD, per germline. V shed 3 bases and J shed 2 bases, with 14 bases lying between them. This CDR3 is built from 16 residues.

This CDR3 reads CASSLSGLGEYF. CDR3 nucleotide sequence: TGTGCCAGCAGCTTATCAGGACTAGGGGAGTACTTC. This rearrangement joins TRBV7-9 to TRBJ2-7, with TRBD2 identical over 7 bases. The V segment lost 2 bases and the J segment 11 bases; nucleotides outside the gene matches: 6. There are 12 residues in the CDR3. Germline CDR1 SEHNR, CDR2 FQNEAQ (reference sequence).

At least ten counts were recorded for this clonotype. V and J are TRBV4-1 and TRBJ2-1; the D call may be TRBD1 or TRBD2 (6 bases each). The V and J ends lost 1 base and 5 bases respectively, with 15 bases between them. Germline V CDR1 and CDR2: MGHRA, YSYEKL. This CDR3 region has 16 residues. The CDR3 DNA reads as TGCGCCAGCAGCCAAGGGAGGGGGTCAGCAAACAATGAGCAGTTCTTC. Amino acids: CASSQGRGSANNEQFF.

This clonotype showed up many times. This rearrangement joins TRBV27 to TRBJ2-7, with D possibly being TRBD1 (6 bases). CDR1 is MNHEY, CDR2 SMNVEV, per germline (reference sequence). This CDR3 spans 14 amino acids. V was clipped by 5 bases and J by 3 bases, with 14 bases between them. CDR3 sequence: CASSEDRDRYEQYF. For the CDR3, the DNA is TGTGCCAGCAGTGAGGACAGAGACCGCTACGAGCAGTACTTC.

This chain links TRBV20-1 with TRBJ2-2; 8 bases align to TRBD2. The CDR3 runs 13 residues. V lost 0 bases to trimming and J lost 7 bases; unmatched junction nucleotides: 1. CDR1 is DFQATT and CDR2 is SNEGSKA in the germline V gene (reference sequence). CDR3 loop: CSARETSDGELFF. In nucleotides, the CDR3 is TGCAGTGCTAGAGAGACTAGCGACGGGGAGCTGTTTTTT.